The 25 T cell receptor beta chains listed next were all sequenced from one sample in a study of T cell responses to AZD1222 COVID-19 vaccine. Some clones are missing from TCRdb's copy, which holds only in-frame ones; the method was immunoSEQ multiplex PCR. Here the sample spans 100,000 to 150,000 clones, around 89% being singletons. Here the sequenced sample was peripheral blood, taken on day 0 of MenACWY control vaccination. The receptors originated from an adult in good health.

The chain employs TRBV3-1 (or the pseudogene TRBV3-2) and TRBJ2-6; possible D gene TRBD1, 5 bases. The V end lost 2 bases, the J end lost 0 bases, and 8 bases lay between the germline ends. CDR1 is LGHDT, CDR2 YNNKEL, per germline (reference sequence). The length of the CDR3 is 16 residues. CDR3 DNA sequence: TGTGCCAGCAGCCAACCCAGGGTCTCTGGGGCCAACGTCCTGACTTTC. Translating it yields CASSQPRVSGANVLTF.

For the CDR3, the DNA is TGTGCCAGCAGCCAAGGCGTGAAGGGATCGGCTGAAGCTTTCTTT. Amino acids: CASSQGVKGSAEAFF. V and J are TRBV3-1 (or the pseudogene TRBV3-2) and TRBJ1-1, with no clear D. The V and J ends lost 1 base and 6 bases respectively, with 15 bases between them. CDR1 and CDR2 (germline): LGHDT, YNNKEL (reference sequence). This CDR3 is built from 15 residues.

The J gene is TRBJ2-1, the V gene TRBV7-6; D is ambiguous. Germline-derived CDR1 and CDR2 are SGHVS and FNYEAQ. The CDR3 totals 16 residues. Trimming left V 4 bases short and J 0 bases short, with 13 bases between. The CDR3 region has the DNA TGTGCCAGCAGCTCCCTCCCGGGTAGCTCCTACAATGAGCAGTTCTTC. Translating gives CASSSLPGSSYNEQFF.

The gene calls are TRBV11-2 and TRBJ2-2, with D perhaps matching TRBD1 (6 bases). The length of the CDR3 is 17 residues. The germline gives CDR1 SGHAT, CDR2 FQNNGV. V was trimmed by 2 bases and J by 3 bases, leaving 16 bases between them. The CDR3 loop is CASSLTTRGWDTGELFF. CDR3 coding DNA: TGTGCCAGCAGCTTAACTACGAGGGGGTGGGACACCGGGGAGCTGTTTTTT.

This clone has a single count. The V and J genes are TRBV30 and TRBJ1-3; D gene unclear. The CDR3 consists of 14 residues. Germline CDR1 is GTSNPN and CDR2 is SVGIG (reference sequence). V was cut by 6 bases and J by 0 bases, with 12 bases left in between. The CDR3 DNA sequence: TGTGCCTGCCTCCGTATCAACTCTGGAAACACCATATATTTT. Its protein is CACLRINSGNTIYF. The full variable domain, in which reference TRBV30 and TRBJ1-3 provide the parts outside the CDR3, is SQTIHQWPATLVQPVGSPLSLECTVEGTSNPNLYWYRQAAGRGLQLLFYSVGIGQISSEVPQNLSASRPQDRQFILSSKKLLLSDSGFYLCACLRINSGNTIYFGEGSWLTVV.

The J gene is TRBJ1-3, the V gene TRBV5-6; D remains ambiguous. Deletions cut 1 base from V and 1 base from J, with 9 bases between. The CDR3 runs 15 residues. Per germline, CDR1 SGHDT and CDR2 YYEEEE. DNA for the CDR3: TGTGCCAGCAGCTTGTTCGTGGAGTCTGGAAACACCATATATTTT. Translation: CASSLFVESGNTIYF.

This rearrangement joins TRBV9 to TRBJ2-2, with 7 nucleotides matching TRBD2. After removal of 0 bases from V and 1 base from J, the junction contained 6 bases not matched to a gene. Germline-derived CDR1 and CDR2 are SGDLS and YYNGEE. This CDR3 is 17 amino acids long. CDR3 loop: CASSVGPAGLNTGELFF. In DNA, the CDR3 is TGTGCCAGCAGCGTAGGTCCAGCGGGGTTGAACACCGGGGAGCTGTTTTTT. The complete variable domain, with remaining parts taken from reference TRBV9 and TRBJ2-2, reads DSGVTQTPKHLITATGQRVTLRCSPRSGDLSVYWYQQSLDQGLQFLIQYYNGEERAKGNILERFSAQQFPDLHSELNLSSLELGDSALYFCASSVGPAGLNTGELFFGEGSRLTVL.

The chain carries TRBV5-1 and TRBJ1-2, with D unclear. The germline CDR1 and CDR2 sequences are SGHRS and YFSETQ. The ends were cut back, 0 bases at V and 3 bases at J, with 9 bases in the middle. The CDR3 length is 14 residues. CDR3 coding DNA: TGCGCCAGCAGCTTGGGAGGGTTGGACTATGGCTACACCTTC. This codes for CASSLGGLDYGYTF.

The chain recombines TRBV3-1 (or the pseudogene TRBV3-2) with TRBJ1-2; 10 bases are a match to TRBD1. The ends lost 0 bases at V and 4 bases at J; junction bases unmatched: 5. The germline gives CDR1 LGHDT, CDR2 YNNKEL (reference sequence). The CDR3 consists of 16 residues. CDR3: CASSQDRGTGAYGYTF. In DNA form, the CDR3 reads TGTGCCAGCAGCCAAGATAGGGGGACAGGGGCCTATGGCTACACCTTC.

The chain couples TRBV15 to TRBJ2-7, with 15 nucleotides matching TRBD2. Trimming took 5 bases from V and 4 from J; bases not matched to a gene: 6. The CDR3 is 16 amino acids. From germline, CDR1 is LNHNV and CDR2 YYDKDF (reference sequence). The CDR3 loop reads CATSAAGTSGRYEQYF. The CDR3 DNA reads TGTGCCACCAGCGCCGCCGGGACTAGCGGGAGGTACGAGCAGTACTTC.

The chain links TRBV2 to TRBJ1-6; possible D gene TRBD1, 5 bases. The ends were cut back, 5 bases at V and 7 bases at J, with 18 bases in the middle. CDR1 SNHLY and CDR2 FYNNEI come from the germline V gene. The CDR3 extends over 16 amino acids. The chain's CDR3 is CASSRTVQEGNSPLHF. In DNA form, the CDR3 reads TGTGCCAGCAGTAGAACCGTACAGGAGGGAAATTCACCCCTCCACTTT.

In nucleotides, the CDR3 is TGTGCCAGCAGCCAGGGACAGGTCGGGGAGACCCAGTACTTC. It yields the protein CASSQGQVGETQYF. V and J are TRBV3-1 (or the pseudogene TRBV3-2) and TRBJ2-5; 8 bases fit TRBD1. Germline lookup yields CDR1 LGHDT and CDR2 YNNKEL (reference sequence). This CDR3 comprises 14 residues. V gave up 3 bases and J gave up 5 bases; unmatched junction bases: 5.

In this sample, this clone turned up once. This sequence joins TRBV7-8 and TRBJ1-2, with D unclear. CDR3 length: 15 residues. The germline V and J ends were trimmed by 5 bases and 0 bases, with 13 bases remaining between them. Germline V gene sequence: CDR1 SGHVS, CDR2 FQNEAQ. CDR3 coding DNA: TGTGCCAGCAGCCCCGACTTGTATACTAACTATGGCTACACCTTC. Translated: CASSPDLYTNYGYTF.

The CDR3 loop is CATSKLMTGGTDTQYF. CDR3 in DNA: TGTGCCACCAGCAAACTGATGACTGGGGGCACAGATACGCAGTATTTT. This rearrangement joins TRBV15 to TRBJ2-3; D ambiguous. The CDR3 extends over 16 amino acids. V was pared by 4 bases and J by 1 base, with 15 bases between. Looked up from germline, CDR1 is LNHNV and CDR2 is YYDKDF (reference sequence).

The chain employs TRBV11-2 and TRBJ2-1, with no clear D. Germline CDR1 and CDR2: SGHAT and FQNNGV. This CDR3 has 12 amino acids. The germline V and J ends were trimmed by 5 bases and 4 bases, with 6 bases remaining between them. As DNA, the CDR3 is TGTGCCAGCAGCGCCCGTTACAATGAGCAGTTCTTC. Translated: CASSARYNEQFF.

The chain couples TRBV7-3 to TRBJ2-7, with D perhaps TRBD2 (5 bases). This CDR3 has 14 residues. Per germline, CDR1 SGHTA and CDR2 FQGTGA. V was cut by 5 bases and J by 1 base, with 12 bases left in between. The CDR3 spells CASSPRTDSYEQYF. The CDR3 DNA is TGTGCCAGCAGCCCTCGGACTGATTCCTACGAGCAGTACTTC.

V gene TRBV7-2 combines with J gene TRBJ2-7; maybe TRBD2 (6 bases). In germline, CDR1 is SGHTA, CDR2 FQGNSA. V was pared by 5 bases and J by 7 bases, with 21 bases between. This CDR3 has 15 amino acids. The CDR3 here is CASSDSVGGWGEQYF. CDR3 DNA sequence: TGTGCCAGCAGCGACTCGGTGGGGGGATGGGGAGAGCAGTACTTC.

This chain links TRBV5-6 with TRBJ1-1; no definite D call. CDR3 length: 14 residues. Germline CDR1 reads SGHDT; CDR2 reads YYEEEE. Trimming removed 2 bases at V and 1 base at J, with 9 bases between. The CDR3 nucleotides read TGTGCCAGCAGCTTAAAGTCCTGGAACACTGAAGCTTTCTTT. Amino acids: CASSLKSWNTEAFF.

The chain has TRBV5-1 and TRBJ1-2; D remains unclear. Germline V gene data show CDR1 as SGHRS and CDR2 as YFSETQ. The CDR3 totals 13 residues. V dropped 4 bases and J dropped 2 bases, with 9 bases sitting between them. The CDR3, as DNA: TGCGCCAGCAGCCCGACGGGGAACTATGGCTACACCTTC. It specifies CASSPTGNYGYTF.

The chain has TRBV19 and TRBJ2-6, with D possibly being TRBD1 or TRBD2 (5 bases each). V was trimmed by 11 bases and J by 0 bases, leaving 11 bases between them. CDR3 length equals 14 residues. Germline values: CDR1 LNHDA, CDR2 SQIVND (reference sequence). The CDR3 bases are TGTGCCTCGAGGGACGGCTCTGGGGCCAACGTCCTGACTTTC. This codes for CASRDGSGANVLTF.

This chain uses TRBV27 with TRBJ2-5, with D possibly TRBD2 on 6 matching bases. The CDR3 covers 13 residues. Germline CDR1 is MNHEY and CDR2 is SMNVEV (reference sequence). V lost 6 bases to trimming and J lost 2 bases, with 10 bases between them. The CDR3 reads CASRPGLQETQYF. CDR3 DNA: TGTGCCAGCAGGCCGGGACTTCAAGAGACCCAGTACTTC.

For this clone: This specimen includes other DNA sequences encoding the same CDR3. V is TRBV6-5 and J is TRBJ1-1; 7 nucleotides line up with TRBD1. V shed 2 bases, J shed 3 bases, and the junction held 3 bases outside the gene matches. Per the germline V gene, CDR1 is MNHEY and CDR2 is SVGAGI. The CDR3 is 14 residues long. CDR3 sequence reads: CASSYRQGYTEAFF. In nucleotides, the CDR3 is TGTGCCAGCAGTTACAGACAGGGCTACACTGAAGCTTTCTTT.

The chain joins TRBV24-1 to TRBJ1-2, with 7 nucleotides matching TRBD1. Germline V CDR1 and CDR2: KGHDR, SFDVKD. CDR3 length equals 13 residues. V trimming: 3 bases; J trimming: 6 bases; junction bases outside the gene matches: 3. The CDR3 sequence is CATSDRQGHGYTF. The CDR3 bases are TGTGCCACCAGTGATAGACAGGGACATGGCTACACCTTC.

The genes are TRBV6-7 and TRBJ1-6, with D perhaps matching TRBD1 (5 bases). TRBV6-7 counts as an open reading frame of uncertain function. The CDR3 runs 18 residues. Trimming took off 1 base at V and 0 bases at J, with 13 bases between the two ends. The CDR3 DNA reads TGTGCCAGCAGTTACTTGTCAGGGCCGAGCTCCTATAATTCACCCCTCCACTTT. The encoded protein is CASSYLSGPSSYNSPLHF.

The chain couples TRBV11-3 to TRBJ2-1; D is undetermined. Trimming removed 3 bases from V and 2 bases from J, with 8 bases in between. There are 14 residues in the CDR3. The germline CDR1 and CDR2 sequences are SGHNT and YENEEA. In DNA, the CDR3 is TGTGCCAGCAGCTTGGTAGGGCCCTACAATGAGCAGTTCTTC. Translation: CASSLVGPYNEQFF. The full variable domain, rest sourced from reference TRBV11-3 and TRBJ2-1, is EAGVVQSPRYKIIEKKQPVAFWCNPISGHNTLYWYLQNLGQGPELLIRYENEEAVDDSQLPKDRFSAERLKGVDSTLKIQPAELGDSAVYLCASSLVGPYNEQFFGPGTRLTVL.